The 11 T cell receptor beta chains below all came from one sample that was sequenced in a study of shared clonotypes between healthy human individuals. Profiling relied on immunoSEQ multiplex PCR, and the TCRdb table lists in-frame clones only, not all of them. The sample carries about 340,000 clones, about 70% recorded once. The sequenced material came from memory CD4+ T cells sorted from blood. As for subset: CD45RA-negative fraction. These receptors were collected from a man aged 25 to 40 in good health.

Turning to this clone: Different DNA sequences within this sample yield the same CDR3. The V call is TRBV7-9, the J call TRBJ1-3, with D perhaps TRBD1 (6 bases). V was trimmed by 2 bases and J by 4 bases, leaving 12 bases between them. Looked up from germline, CDR1 is SEHNR and CDR2 is FQNEAQ (reference sequence). The CDR3 is made up of 15 amino acids. In DNA form, the CDR3 reads TGTGCCAGCAGCTTATTACAGGGATCGGGAAACACCATATATTTT. Residues: CASSLLQGSGNTIYF.

The rearrangement joins TRBV2 to TRBJ2-7, with TRBD2 as a possible D gene (6 bases). V was pared by 6 bases and J by 6 bases, with 12 bases between. The CDR3 totals 12 residues. Germline values: CDR1 SNHLY, CDR2 FYNNEI. CDR3 amino acids: CASSSGLSEQYF. CDR3 bases: TGTGCCAGCAGCTCGGGACTCTCCGAGCAGTACTTC.

The chain has TRBV20-1 and TRBJ2-5; D gene uncertain. There are 11 residues in the CDR3. Trimming left V 3 bases short and J 5 bases short, with 7 bases between. The germline CDR1 and CDR2 sequences are DFQATT and SNEGSKA (reference sequence). DNA for the CDR3: TGCAGTGCTAGGTTCCGGGAGACCCAGTACTTC. The encoded protein is CSARFRETQYF.

The V gene is TRBV4-3, the J gene TRBJ2-5; D remains unclear. This CDR3 contains 13 residues. The V gene's germline CDR1 is LGHNA and CDR2 YSLEER. Trimming stripped 4 bases from V and 4 bases from J, with 10 bases between. The CDR3 DNA reads as TGCGCCAGCAGCCGATGGGATGGAGAGACCCAGTACTTC. It yields the protein CASSRWDGETQYF.

This rearrangement joins TRBV18 to TRBJ1-1, with D uncertain. Germline-derived CDR1 and CDR2 are KGHSH and LQKENI. The CDR3 is made up of 13 amino acids. The V and J ends lost 3 bases and 3 bases respectively, with 8 bases between them. The CDR3 DNA reads TGTGCCAGCTCACCGAGGGAGCACACTGAAGCTTTCTTT. It yields the protein CASSPREHTEAFF.

The J gene is TRBJ2-3, the V gene TRBV27, with D perhaps TRBD2 (6 bases). The germline V gene has CDR1 MNHEY and CDR2 SMNVEV (reference sequence). This CDR3 is 16 amino acids long. Trimming removed 2 bases at V and 2 bases at J, with 14 bases between. The CDR3 protein is CASSLNYGGFTDTQYF. The CDR3 bases are TGTGCCAGCAGTTTAAATTACGGGGGATTCACAGATACGCAGTATTTT.

The gene calls are TRBV6-6 and TRBJ2-1, with 9 bases that match TRBD2. Germline CDR1 is MNHNY and CDR2 is SVGAGI (reference sequence). Trimming took 8 bases from V and 7 from J; bases not matched to a gene: 6. The CDR3 runs 13 residues. The CDR3 nucleotides read TGTGCCAGCGAATTAGCGGGAGCGAATGAGCAGTTCTTC. Translating gives CASELAGANEQFF.

This chain links TRBV6-6 with TRBJ1-5; D is perhaps TRBD1 (6 bases). CDR1 MNHNY and CDR2 SVGAGI come from the germline V gene (reference sequence). The CDR3 totals 14 residues. Trimming cost V 4 bases and J 2 bases, with 9 bases left between them. CDR3 amino acids: CASSSSGGNQPQHF. The DNA of the CDR3 is TGTGCCAGCAGTTCGTCAGGGGGCAATCAGCCCCAGCATTTT.

J is TRBJ1-5 and V is TRBV19, with unresolved D. Trimming pared 6 bases from V and 0 bases from J, leaving 9 bases between. CDR3 length: 14 residues. From germline, CDR1 is LNHDA and CDR2 SQIVND (reference sequence). In DNA form, the CDR3 reads TGTGCCAGTAGAGAGACGGATAGCAATCAGCCCCAGCATTTT. Protein product: CASRETDSNQPQHF.

The chain recombines TRBV11-2 with TRBJ1-4; D unclear. Between the trimmed V and J ends, which lost 8 bases and 3 bases, there was a span of 16 bases. Germline V gene lookup returns CDR1 SGHAT and CDR2 FQNNGV. This CDR3 region has 15 residues. The CDR3 DNA follows: TGTGCCAGCCGGCTCGACTTAGTAGCTAATGAAAAACTGTTTTTT. It is translated as CASRLDLVANEKLFF.

CDR3 nucleotide sequence: TGCGCCAGCAGTGAGACACAAGCCAAAAACATTCAGTACTTC. This encodes CASSETQAKNIQYF. The chain has TRBV10-1 and TRBJ2-4; D is undetermined. Trimming took off 2 bases at V and 0 bases at J, with 5 bases between the two ends. Germline V gene data show CDR1 as WNHNN and CDR2 as SYGVQD (reference sequence). There are 14 residues in the CDR3.